This T cell receptor (beta chain) was observed in a study of blood T cell repertoires in COVID-19. About the study: Material from acute and convalescent COVID-19 was sourced from the United States, Italy and Spain. PBMCs, B-cell-depleted T cells, or T cells were the source of the cDNA or gDNA that made up the material.

Germline V lookup: CDR1 SGHKS, CDR2 YYEKEE (reference sequence). The CDR3 runs 15 residues. V shed 0 bases and J shed 3 bases, with 7 bases lying between them. Original handling: Reference gene primer amplification yielded estimated nucleated cell counts. Measured with immunoSEQ multiplex PCR; TCRdb has only the in-frame clones, and not every one. D and trimming were read from the DNA, whereas the V and J calls and clone size are those reported in that table. The table includes approximately 670,000 clones, 90% detected once. Sequencing used peripheral blood. The TCR sequence derives from a woman between 18 and 29 years old with acute or convalescent COVID-19. V and J are TRBV5-5 and TRBJ1-6; D is unresolved. The CDR3 spells CASSLAGNYNSPLHF. The CDR3 nucleotides are TGTGCCAGCAGCTTGGCGGGGAACTATAATTCACCCCTCCACTTT.